Here is one T cell receptor (beta chain) with its context. The data originate from a study of STAT5B mutations in CD4+ large granular lymphocyte leukemia. Trimming shortened V by 3 bases and J by 5 bases, and 11 bases separated the two germline ends. Per germline, CDR1 GTSNPN and CDR2 SVGIG (reference sequence). The CDR3 runs to 13 residues. Generated by immunoSEQ multiplex PCR, the TCRdb table keeps only in-frame clones and is missing some. Here the sample spans over 20,000 clones, around 86% being singletons. The clonotype originates from a human donor in good health. This rearrangement joins TRBV30 to TRBJ1-5; D may be TRBD1 (6 bases). The sequenced sample was CD4+ T cells from blood buffy coats. CDR3 bases: TGTGCCTGGAGCAGGGGCATTGATCAGCCCCAGCATTTT. It translates to CAWSRGIDQPQHF. Together with reference TRBV30 and TRBJ1-5, the CDR3 gives the full variable domain: SQTIHQWPATLVQPVGSPLSLECTVEGTSNPNLYWYRQAAGRGLQLLFYSVGIGQISSEVPQNLSASRPQDRQFILSSKKLLLSDSGFYLCAWSRGIDQPQHFGDGTRLSIL.